This T cell receptor beta chain was sequenced during a study of blood T cell repertoires in COVID-19. Produced via immunoSEQ multiplex PCR; TCRdb's table is partial and in-frame only. The sample holds approximately 380,000 clones, 85% seen once. Trimming pared 4 bases from V and 2 bases from J, leaving 12 bases between. The germline gives CDR1 MNHEY, CDR2 SVGAGI. There are 14 residues in the CDR3. The rearrangement uses TRBV6-5 and TRBJ2-7; D is undetermined. The sequenced sample was peripheral blood. The source of this sequence is a woman younger than 35 with acute or convalescent COVID-19. The CDR3 nucleotides read TGTGCCAGCAGTTCTACTTCCCACCCCTACGAGCAGTACTTC. Translation gives CASSSTSHPYEQYF.